The present T cell receptor beta chain was sequenced within a study of blood T cell repertoires in COVID-19. At the level of the study: The analysed material was cDNA or gDNA that came from T cells, B-cell-depleted T cells, or PBMCs.

This clone turned up a few times. The CDR3 covers 15 residues. Trimming took 2 bases from V and 7 from J; bases not matched to a gene: 2. Germline lookup yields CDR1 KGHDR and CDR2 SFDVKD. Per the original methods: Reference gene primer amplification in the assay estimated nucleated cell counts. The assay was immunoSEQ multiplex PCR, and TCRdb's table has in-frame clones only and misses some. V and J calls and clone size are copied from that table; D and trimming were computed from the DNA. Seen here are roughly 33,000 clones, over 70% observed once, and the top ten hold about a tenth. This chain links TRBV24-1 with TRBJ2-1; 12 nucleotides line up with TRBD1. The sample was peripheral blood. This clonotype originated in a man older than 75 with active COVID-19. CDR3 DNA sequence: TGTGCCACCAGTGATTGGGGACAGGGGGCAAATGAGCAGTTCTTC. This sequence encodes CATSDWGQGANEQFF.